These 8 T cell receptor beta chains were sequenced from one sample in a study of identical twins. MiXCR was run by TCRdb on the 5' RACE reads, yielding one entry per CDR3 protein. The table shows more than 650,000 distinct CDR3 sequences, with 5.5% to 6.5% occurring only once. Material: naive T cells sorted from blood. These receptors were obtained from a man in his late teens or twenties in good health.

In its sample, this clonotype was seen many times. The chain links TRBV12-3 or TRBV12-4 to TRBJ1-5; 8 nucleotides line up with TRBD1. Trimming at V came to 5 bases and at J to 5 bases, leaving 8 bases not matched to a gene. This CDR3 has 15 amino acids. The CDR3 DNA sequence: TGTGCCAGCAGTCTCGACAGGGGAGGCGATCAGCCCCAGCATTTT. It translates to CASSLDRGGDQPQHF.

This clonotype was seen many times. The chain joins TRBV5-1 to TRBJ1-1; D ambiguous. V lost 0 bases and J 14 bases, leaving 11 bases between the germline ends. From germline, CDR1 is SGHRS and CDR2 YFSETQ. This CDR3 contains 11 residues. The CDR3 bases are TGCGCCAGCAGCTTGGGAGGTCCGGGCTTCTTT. Amino acid sequence: CASSLGGPGFF. The full variable domain, completed using reference TRBV5-1 and TRBJ1-1, is KAGVTQTPRYLIKTRGQQVTLSCSPISGHRSVSWYQQTPGQGLQFLFEYFSETQRNKGNFPGRFSGRQFSNSRSEMNVSTLELGDSALYLCASSLGGPGFFGQGTRLTVV.

This clonotype was recorded at least ten times. The chain couples TRBV29-1 to TRBJ2-6; D not certain. Germline CDR1 is SQVTM and CDR2 is ANQGSEA. Trimming shortened V by 7 bases and J by 1 base, and 5 bases separated the two germline ends. The CDR3 sequence is 12 residues long. The CDR3 is CSAKSGANVLTF. CDR3 coding DNA: TGCAGCGCTAAATCTGGGGCCAACGTCCTGACTTTC.

The chain is built from TRBV7-9 and TRBJ2-1; 8 bases map to TRBD2. The germline V gene has CDR1 SEHNR and CDR2 FQNEAQ (reference sequence). V lost 8 bases to trimming and J lost 4 bases; unmatched junction nucleotides: 4. The CDR3 contains 13 residues. The CDR3 region is CASHRGGYNEQFF. DNA of the CDR3: TGTGCCAGCCACCGGGGGGGTTACAATGAGCAGTTCTTC.

This clonotype came up many times. The chain links TRBV24-1 to TRBJ2-3, with 9 bases lining up with TRBD1. V shed 5 bases and J 1 base; nucleotides not matched to a gene: 9. The germline gives CDR1 KGHDR, CDR2 SFDVKD. The CDR3 totals 17 residues. CDR3 sequence reads: CATSAGQGITGTDTQYF. In DNA form, the CDR3 reads TGTGCCACCAGTGCCGGACAGGGGATCACTGGCACAGATACGCAGTATTTT.

This clonotype showed up many times. The chain uses TRBV15 and TRBJ2-1; 9 bases agree with TRBD2. The germline gives CDR1 LNHNV, CDR2 YYDKDF (reference sequence). The V gene end was trimmed by 5 bases and the J gene end by 0 bases; junction bases not matched to a gene: 8. The CDR3 runs to 17 residues. Here the CDR3 DNA reads TGTGCCACCAGCGCCCAAAAGCGGGAGGCCTCCTACAATGAGCAGTTCTTC. Translation gives CATSAQKREASYNEQFF.

This clonotype was seen at least ten times. This sequence joins TRBV7-2 and TRBJ1-5; no firm D call. V lost 3 bases and J lost 4, with 13 bases in between. This CDR3 is 15 amino acids long. CDR1 SGHTA and CDR2 FQGNSA come from the germline V gene. CDR3 in amino acids: CASSFPPVGNQPQHF. The DNA of the CDR3 is TGTGCCAGCAGCTTCCCCCCAGTAGGGAATCAGCCCCAGCATTTT.

The chain combines TRBV7-6 with TRBJ2-3; D unresolved. The germline V gene encodes CDR1 SGHVS and CDR2 FNYEAQ. V lost 5 bases, J lost 6 bases, and 12 bases lay in between. CDR3 size: 13 residues. The CDR3 nucleotides read TGTGCCAGCAGCCCCCTTCAAGAGGATACGCAGTATTTT. It yields the protein CASSPLQEDTQYF.